This TCR beta chain was captured in a study of blood T cell repertoires in COVID-19. Overall study context: COVID-19 samples from acute and convalescent phases originated in the United States, Italy and Spain. The analysed material was cDNA or gDNA that came from T cells, B-cell-depleted T cells, or PBMCs.

Methods used by the authors: For nucleated cells, counts were estimated from reference gene primer amplification. This table comes from immunoSEQ multiplex PCR, and its TCRdb copy is limited to in-frame clones, with some not included. V and J calls and clone size are as listed in that table; D and trimming were resolved from the DNA. The table lists roughly 220,000 clones, 80% of them singletons, with around 4% in the top ten. Study members were between about 18 and 100 years old and lived in 24 US regions. Germline V CDR1 and CDR2: LGHNA, YNFKEQ. V lost 3 bases, J lost 0 bases, and 1 base stayed unmatched. The CDR3 has 14 residues.

The TCR comes from a man aged 25 to 40 with acute COVID-19. Sequencing used PBMCs or T cells enriched from blood (not recorded which). The V gene is TRBV4-2, the J gene TRBJ2-5; 7 bases align to TRBD1. CDR3 residues: CASSQGQNQETQYF. CDR3 DNA sequence: TGTGCCAGCAGCCAGGGACAGAACCAAGAGACCCAGTACTTC.